What follows describes a single TCR beta chain. Its antigen is unknown. No qualities accompany the bases; no much larger clone lies one base away. This record belongs to a study of shared clonotypes between healthy human individuals (dated by TCRdb to the early 2020s). With regard to the full study: The cohort included three men and a couple of women between 18 and 49 years of age. Different laboratories and diverse techniques were used to prepare libraries and sequence TCR repertoires, to increase sequencing depth and limit assay-specific biases. The study deeply sequenced blood TCR repertoires of roughly five healthy adults to estimate repertoire size and the extent of clonotype sharing between individuals. For each donor, three plates each were used for CD4 naive and CD4 memory, two plates were used for CD8 naive, and one plate was used for CD8 memory. Per donor, leukapheresis produced somewhere between about 0.8 and 9 billion PBMCs. Broader findings and caveats from the paper: Even with the large sequencing depth, rarefaction of the sorted-subset datasets indicated that sequencing was incomplete. Based on pairwise subsampling, the degree of clonotype sharing among donors was expected to be affected by sequencing depth. Estimated clonotype richness was generally larger for naive than for memory subsets. The genetic and exposure-history diversity represented was limited by the small number of donors. Sampling was limited to blood, and TCR repertoires in tissue likely differ from TCR repertoires in blood. Sharing across a few donors was observed for about 4.8% of naive CD4, 3% to 3.5% of naive CD8, 2% to 2.5% of memory CD4, and around 0.4% of memory CD8 clonotypes. Compared with non-shared clonotypes, the clonotypes found in all four sorted-subset donors had higher generation probabilities.

The CDR3, cysteine through phenylalanine, is 13 amino acids long. Only the CDR3 part of the read is kept: 39 bases, read in frame from the first base. The junction shows trimming of 3 bases on V and 2 bases on J, plus 8 bases between the germline ends. CDR1 and CDR2, looked up from the germline V gene (reference sequence), are SGHNT and YYREEE. For the CD8 naive samples, CD45RO-negative cells were positively selected for CCR7, yielding a CD45RA+CCR7+ population from which TemRA cells were excluded. The donors were healthy, HIV-negative adults who had no recently reported acute infections or vaccinations. Every donor was a Caucasian adult living in Nashville, Tennessee, USA. Blood was obtained by leukapheresis, after which PBMCs were separated by Ficoll-Histopaque density gradient centrifugation and cryopreserved in liquid nitrogen vapor phase. Analytical flow cytometry was used to check the purity and quantity of every magnetically sorted T cell population. Each sorted fraction had its genomic DNA isolated and then quantified by UV absorbance on a Nanodrop 2000c.

TCR CDR3 regions were amplified from genomic DNA by multiplex PCR using the deep immunoSEQ assay. Genomic DNA extracted from each cell subset was distributed evenly over all wells of several immunoSEQ 96-well plates, and each plate served as one replicate. For sorted subsets, around 200 ng genomic DNA, equal to about 30,000 T cell genomes, was loaded into each replicate PCR. Purified libraries were measured with a Qubit 3.0 fluorometer, size-checked on a Bioanalyzer 2100, and measured again with the KAPA Library Quantification kit. Every immunoSEQ 96-well plate was sequenced on a dedicated single-read 150-cycle Illumina NextSeq 550 flow cell. On the authors' methods: Because the immunoSEQ output held only junctional sequences and lacked quality scores, the filtering could not match the filtering applied to full-length reads. To assign V/J genes and CDR3, sequences were annotated against IMGT germline references using PyIR, a Python wrapper for IgBLAST v1.9. Reads were filtered out if the reads had weak V/J assignments (E-value above 1e-6), no CDR3, stop codons, out-of-frame junctions, or ambiguous translated residues. A V3J clonotype was defined by an identical inferred V gene, J gene, and CDR3 amino acid sequence. Percentage overlap between repertoires was computed as shared unique clonotypes divided by the size of the smaller repertoire. Repertoire richness was assessed with RTK rarefaction, the Chao1 estimator, and Recon v2.1 estimates of unobserved clonotypes. OLGA was used to compute generation probabilities for all TCRbeta clonotypes that the gDNA method yielded from several donors. Here the immuneACCESS table is served through TCRdb, limited to in-frame sequences with V and J called. Missing clones are a known gap in these copies; in checked studies unresolved V genes cover under half, and the rest lacks a known reason. Clone size and V and J calls were adopted from that table, with D and trimming inferred from the DNA. This sample has 450,000 to 700,000 clones in its table, and around 95% of those were observed once. The top ten clones comprise around 0.097% of the sample.

The origin of this receptor is a woman aged 25 to 39 in good health. The chain employs TRBV5-4 and TRBJ1-1; no confident D gene assignment can be made. The material sequenced was naive CD8+ T cells sorted from blood. The cell subset or site label for this specimen denotes: CD45RA+CCR7+. This receptor has the CDR3 CASSYDGNTEAFF. The nucleotide sequence reads as follows: TGTGCCAGCAGCTATGACGGTAACACTGAAGCTTTCTTT.